Listed here are 23 T cell receptor beta chains from one sample, sequenced in a study of cytomegalovirus exposure and HLA in healthy donors. Primers for the PCR totalled 60 Vbeta and 13 Jbeta. Clones were read by immunoSEQ multiplex PCR, and TCRdb kept only the in-frame ones, dropping some. In the table there are 200,000 to 250,000 clones, around nine tenths of which are singletons. The specimen sequenced was PBMCs. The source is a woman aged 18 to 35 in good health and CMV-seronegative.

The sample holds a few counts of this clone. J is TRBJ1-2 and V is TRBV4-3; D is unresolved. The CDR3 is 16 residues long. V dropped 1 base and J dropped 2 bases, with 14 bases sitting between them. The germline CDR1 and CDR2 sequences are LGHNA and YSLEER. The CDR3 here is CASSQVPSSVNYGYTF. CDR3 DNA sequence: TGCGCCAGCAGCCAAGTCCCCTCCAGCGTGAACTATGGCTACACCTTC.

This clone was recorded only once. CDR3 region: CASSQGLAGAVYEQYF. The CDR3, as DNA: TGTGCCAGCAGCCAAGGACTAGCGGGGGCCGTCTACGAGCAGTACTTC. The chain employs TRBV4-2 and TRBJ2-7; 12 bases match TRBD2. Germline V CDR1 and CDR2: LGHNA, YNFKEQ. J gave up 3 bases and V 1 base, and 4 bases lay outside the gene matches. The CDR3 is 16 amino acids.

Comment on this clone: The sample contains more than one DNA sequence encoding this CDR3. This rearrangement joins TRBV2 to TRBJ2-1; the match to TRBD2 covers 10 bases. Germline V gives CDR1 SNHLY, CDR2 FYNNEI. V was clipped by 8 bases and J by 10 bases; unmatched bases: 11. The CDR3 is 14 amino acids. This CDR3 is CASCLLAGVGEQFF. CDR3 coding DNA: TGTGCCAGCTGTCTTCTAGCGGGAGTAGGCGAGCAGTTCTTC. Filled out from reference TRBV2 and TRBJ2-1, the complete variable domain reads EPEVTQTPSHQVTQMGQEVILRCVPISNHLYFYWYRQILGQKVEFLVSFYNNEISEKSEIFDDQFSVERPDGSNFTLKIRSTKLEDSAMYFCASCLLAGVGEQFFGPGTRLTVL.

This clone appeared a few times. The gene calls are TRBV5-6 and TRBJ2-1, with 7 positions matching TRBD1. Germline CDR1 SGHDT, CDR2 YYEEEE. Unmatched junction bases numbered 11, after V lost 5 bases and J lost 9 bases. CDR3 size: 14 residues. CDR3 amino acids: CASRPDRVRGEQFF. The CDR3, as DNA: TGTGCCAGCAGACCCGACAGGGTAAGAGGTGAGCAGTTCTTC.

The chain joins TRBV6-6 to TRBJ2-7; TRBD1 might be the D (5 bases). Germline values: CDR1 MNHNY, CDR2 SVGAGI (reference sequence). V gave up 6 bases and J gave up 0 bases, with 12 bases separating them. The CDR3 sequence is 14 residues long. CDR3 sequence reads: CASRKQVSSYEQYF. The CDR3 DNA follows: TGTGCCAGCAGGAAACAGGTGAGCTCCTACGAGCAGTACTTC.

This clone occurred a few times. The rearrangement joins TRBV9 to TRBJ1-4; unclear D gene. Trimming removed 5 bases from V and 0 bases from J, with 11 bases in between. The CDR3 runs 15 residues. The germline gives CDR1 SGDLS, CDR2 YYNGEE. The CDR3 sequence: CASSSGFATNEKLFF. The CDR3 nucleotides read TGTGCCAGCAGTTCGGGATTTGCAACTAATGAAAAACTGTTTTTT. The variable domain in full, with the rest retrieved from reference TRBV9 and TRBJ1-4, is DSGVTQTPKHLITATGQRVTLRCSPRSGDLSVYWYQQSLDQGLQFLIQYYNGEERAKGNILERFSAQQFPDLHSELNLSSLELGDSALYFCASSSGFATNEKLFFGSGTQLSVL.

V and J are TRBV4-3 and TRBJ2-5, with 9 bases fitting TRBD1. Looked up from germline, CDR1 is LGHNA and CDR2 is YSLEER. V lost 1 base to trimming and J lost 9 bases; unmatched junction nucleotides: 18. The CDR3 covers 18 residues. The CDR3 region is CASSQATGTGMEGEAQYF. The DNA for the CDR3 is TGCGCCAGCAGCCAAGCGACCGGGACAGGGATGGAGGGGGAGGCCCAGTACTTC.

CDR3 bases: TGTGCCATCAGAAGAGGACAGGGGGGACGGAACACTGAAGCTTTCTTT. Translated: CAIRRGQGGRNTEAFF. The V gene is TRBV10-3, the J gene TRBJ1-1; 10 bases are a match to TRBD1. With V trimmed by 6 bases and J by 1 base, 8 bases remained unmatched. Germline-derived CDR1 and CDR2 are ENHRY and SYGVKD. The CDR3 length is 16 residues.

V gene TRBV5-4 combines with J gene TRBJ1-1; TRBD1 matches 7 bases. The CDR3 is 16 residues long. V was clipped by 0 bases and J by 1 base; unmatched bases: 6. CDR1 SGHNT and CDR2 YYREEE come from the germline V gene (reference sequence). The CDR3 loop reads CASSLGLRDRNTEAFF. The DNA for the CDR3 is TGTGCCAGCAGCTTGGGACTTCGGGACAGGAACACTGAAGCTTTCTTT.

The genes are TRBV19 and TRBJ1-4, with a weak D call TRBD1 (6 bases). The CDR3 covers 18 residues. CDR1 and CDR2 (germline): LNHDA, SQIVND (reference sequence). The V gene lost 4 bases and the J gene lost 8 bases, with 26 bases spanning the gap. The DNA of the CDR3 is TGTGCCAGTAGTACCCTCGGTGCAGGGGAAGAAATTAGGGAAAAACTGTTTTTT. Protein sequence: CASSTLGAGEEIREKLFF.

The chain has TRBV29-1 and TRBJ1-2; D call uncertain. CDR1 is SQVTM and CDR2 is ANQGSEA in the germline V gene. The CDR3 length is 15 residues. V shed 5 bases and J shed 2 bases, with 18 bases lying between them. CDR3 region: CSVSGLEGRNYGYTF. The CDR3 coding sequence is TGCAGCGTTTCTGGTCTCGAAGGGAGGAACTATGGCTACACCTTC.

The chain recombines TRBV5-1 with TRBJ1-1; the D gene is possibly TRBD1 (5 bases). The CDR3 covers 13 residues. Germline CDR1 SGHRS, CDR2 YFSETQ. The V gene lost 0 bases and the J gene lost 3 bases, with 6 bases spanning the gap. The CDR3 loop is CASSLVGDTEAFF. The CDR3 nucleotides are TGCGCCAGCAGCTTGGTAGGGGACACTGAAGCTTTCTTT. Using reference TRBV5-1 and TRBJ1-1 for the parts outside the CDR3, the full variable domain is KAGVTQTPRYLIKTRGQQVTLSCSPISGHRSVSWYQQTPGQGLQFLFEYFSETQRNKGNFPGRFSGRQFSNSRSEMNVSTLELGDSALYLCASSLVGDTEAFFGQGTRLTVV.

This clone turned up a few times. The J gene is TRBJ2-2, the V gene TRBV11-2, with 12 bases matching TRBD2. V lost 2 bases to trimming and J lost 7 bases; unmatched junction nucleotides: 8. This CDR3 contains 17 residues. Germline CDR1 reads SGHAT; CDR2 reads FQNNGV. CDR3 protein: CASSLPLAGGRIGELFF. The CDR3 region has the DNA TGTGCCAGCAGCTTACCACTAGCGGGGGGCCGAATCGGGGAGCTGTTTTTT.

This clone has more than one count but fewer than ten. The rearrangement joins TRBV4-1 to TRBJ1-1; D remains unclear. With 0 bases removed from V and 6 bases from J, the gap between germline ends came to 11 bases. CDR1 is MGHRA, CDR2 YSYEKL, per germline. CDR3 length equals 14 residues. The CDR3 region is CASSQDARASEAFF. CDR3 coding DNA: TGCGCCAGCAGCCAAGATGCGAGGGCATCTGAAGCTTTCTTT.

Concerning this clone itself: This same CDR3 is encoded by further DNA sequences in the sample. The chain recombines TRBV7-9 with TRBJ1-1; 9 bases fit TRBD1. The CDR3 contains 14 residues. CDR1 SEHNR and CDR2 FQNEAQ come from the germline V gene (reference sequence). V lost 5 bases and J lost 2; bases outside the gene matches: 3. The CDR3 DNA sequence: TGTGCCAGCAGCCTGGGACAGGGAAACACTGAAGCTTTCTTT. It yields the protein CASSLGQGNTEAFF. The full variable domain, rest sourced from reference TRBV7-9 and TRBJ1-1, is DTGVSQNPRHKITKRGQNVTFRCDPISEHNRLYWYRQTLGQGPEFLTYFQNEAQLEKSRLLSDRFSAERPKGSFSTLEIQRTEQGDSAMYLCASSLGQGNTEAFFGQGTRLTVV.

CDR3 bases: TGTGCCAGCTCTCAAAGCGGTGATACGCAGTATTTT. Its translation: CASSQSGDTQYF. The chain is built from TRBV18 and TRBJ2-3; tentatively, D is TRBD2 (5 bases). The CDR3 is 12 residues long. V was pared by 6 bases and J by 6 bases, with 10 bases between. Germline V CDR1 and CDR2: KGHSH, LQKENI.

This chain joins TRBV11-2 and TRBJ2-7, with D possibly TRBD2 on 7 matching bases. Trimming shortened V by 1 base and J by 5 bases, and 15 bases separated the two germline ends. CDR1 SGHAT and CDR2 FQNNGV come from the germline V gene. This CDR3 has 15 residues. CDR3 protein: CASSLVRGRAHEQYF. The CDR3 DNA reads as TGTGCCAGCAGCTTAGTGCGGGGGCGCGCCCACGAGCAGTACTTC.

The chain combines TRBV7-8 with TRBJ2-2; D is undetermined. Trimming shortened V by 10 bases and J by 3 bases, and 12 bases separated the two germline ends. This CDR3 has 13 amino acids. CDR1 SGHVS and CDR2 FQNEAQ come from the germline V gene. The CDR3 is CATMSADTGELFF. As DNA, the CDR3 is TGTGCCACGATGTCGGCGGACACCGGGGAGCTGTTTTTT.

V and J are TRBV27 and TRBJ2-5; weak D call: TRBD1 (5 bases). V lost 8 bases and J lost 6, with 22 bases in between. The CDR3 sequence is 15 residues long. Germline-derived CDR1 and CDR2 are MNHEY and SMNVEV (reference sequence). CDR3 DNA: TGTGCCAGCCAAAACAGGAAGGGGTTTAACCAGACCCAGTACTTC. Its protein product is CASQNRKGFNQTQYF.

The J gene is TRBJ2-3, the V gene TRBV11-1, with 16 bases that match TRBD2. Germline CDR1 is SGHAT and CDR2 is FQDESV (reference sequence). This CDR3 has 19 residues. Germline trimming cut 4 bases from V and 6 bases from J; bases unmatched to any gene: 13. In DNA form, the CDR3 reads TGTGCCAGCAGCTACTTCACCGGGACTAGCGGGAGGGCCCACGATACGCAGTATTTT. Encoded protein: CASSYFTGTSGRAHDTQYF.

This chain links TRBV5-4 with TRBJ1-2; D may be TRBD1 (5 bases). The ends were cut back, 10 bases at V and 3 bases at J, with 22 bases in the middle. Germline V gene lookup returns CDR1 SGHNT and CDR2 YYREEE (reference sequence). CDR3 length: 15 residues. Written as DNA, the CDR3 is TGTGCCTCAAAAAGGAGTGGGGCCCTACACTATGGCTACACCTTC. Encoded protein: CASKRSGALHYGYTF.

Only one count was recorded for this clone. The rearrangement joins TRBV5-1 to TRBJ2-4, with a possible D match to TRBD2 (7 bases). The CDR3 extends over 16 amino acids. The V gene's germline CDR1 is SGHRS and CDR2 YFSETQ. Trimming took off 7 bases at V and 3 bases at J, with 20 bases between the two ends. In nucleotides, the CDR3 is TGCGCCAGCCAAAAGGAGGGGGGGCCTGGCAAAAACATTCAGTACTTC. Translated, it gives CASQKEGGPGKNIQYF.

The rearrangement joins TRBV13 to TRBJ2-6, with 8 positions matching TRBD1. The germline CDR1 and CDR2 sequences are PRHDT and FYEKMQ (reference sequence). There are 17 residues in the CDR3. V was pared by 4 bases and J by 4 bases, with 9 bases of the junction left unmatched. In DNA form, the CDR3 reads TGTGCCAGCAGCTCCGAGGACAGGGTAGGAGGGGCCAACGTCCTGACTTTC. The encoded protein is CASSSEDRVGGANVLTF.